These T cell receptor beta chains were read from a single sample in a study of CD8 T cells in ankylosing spondylitis. Via MiXCR, TCRdb re-called the 5' RACE reads, giving one row per CDR3 protein. The table has about 340,000 distinct CDR3 sequences, about 15% seen once; the top ten hold 1.1%. Sequencing input: blood, either unsorted or a sorted T cell fraction (not recorded which). These receptor sequences come from a male donor with ankylosing spondylitis or in good health (not recorded which). The CDR3 runs from the conserved cysteine through the conserved F or W. A D gene is named only where the DNA matches it firmly. Rows may omit the clone size; those that give it use once, few, many or a size class.

v_call	clone_size	j_call	d_call	cdr3_aa	cdr3_nt
TRBV19	NA	TRBJ1-1	NA	CASRRSPTLNTEAFF	TGTGCCAGTAGGCGTTCCCCGACCCTTAACACTGAAGCTTTCTTT
TRBV6-1	many	TRBJ2-1	TRBD2	CASISTSGRRYNEQFF	TGTGCCAGCATCAGCACTAGCGGGAGGAGGTACAATGAGCAGTTCTTC
TRBV12-3/TRBV12-4	NA	TRBJ2-4	NA	CASSLAFGSQYF	TGTGCCAGCAGTTTGGCGTTCGGTAGTCAGTACTTC
TRBV12-3/TRBV12-4	NA	TRBJ2-1	TRBD2	CASRPGLADNEQFF	TGTGCCAGCAGACCCGGACTAGCGGACAATGAGCAGTTCTTC
TRBV4-2	NA	TRBJ1-1	NA	CASSQDPAGVTEAFF	TGTGCCAGCAGCCAAGATCCCGCAGGGGTCACTGAAGCTTTCTTT
TRBV20-1	many	TRBJ2-7	TRBD2	CSARVRDYPSSYEQYF	TGCAGTGCTAGAGTCCGGGACTATCCTAGCTCCTACGAGCAGTACTTC
TRBV11-2	NA	TRBJ2-3	NA	CASSERGFWGKGADTQYF	TGTGCCAGCAGCGAACGGGGCTTTTGGGGAAAGGGGGCAGATACGCAGTATTTT
TRBV24-1	NA	TRBJ2-2	NA	CATSDPTAGTNTGELFF	TGTGCCACCAGTGATCCCACCGCCGGGACGAACACCGGGGAGCTGTTTTTT
TRBV5-6	NA	TRBJ2-5	NA	CASSQMWETQYF	TGTGCCAGCAGCCAGATGTGGGAGACCCAGTACTTC
TRBV5-1	few	TRBJ2-3	NA	CASKRGQPTDTQYF	TGCGCCAGCAAACGGGGACAACCCACAGATACGCAGTATTTT
TRBV2	NA	TRBJ1-1	NA	CASKLDSATEAFF	TGTGCCAGCAAGCTGGATTCGGCCACTGAAGCTTTCTTT
TRBV5-1	NA	TRBJ2-3	NA	CASSSGSPADTQYF	TGCGCCAGCAGCTCCGGATCCCCCGCGGATACGCAGTATTTT
TRBV20-1	NA	TRBJ2-7	TRBD1	CSARIGQGIHEQYF	TGCAGTGCTAGAATCGGACAGGGGATCCACGAGCAGTACTTC
TRBV13	few	TRBJ2-3	NA	CASRELDTQYF	TGTGCCAGCAGGGAATTAGATACGCAGTATTTT
TRBV12-3/TRBV12-4	NA	TRBJ2-3	NA	CASRQTLGTDTQYF	TGTGCCAGCAGACAAACGTTGGGCACAGATACGCAGTATTTT
TRBV6-1	few	TRBJ2-1	NA	CASMRGESYNEQFF	TGTGCCAGCATGCGGGGAGAATCCTACAATGAGCAGTTCTTC
TRBV5-1	NA	TRBJ1-1	NA	CASSLDAHGRWNTEAFF	TGCGCCAGCAGCTTGGACGCGCATGGCAGGTGGAACACTGAAGCTTTCTTT
TRBV25-1	NA	TRBJ2-2	TRBD2	CASSRTRGREELFF	TGTGCCAGCAGTCGGACTAGGGGTAGAGAAGAGCTGTTTTTT